The sequence of this T cell receptor beta chain was determined in a study of monozygotic twins with cystic fibrosis. Looking at the study overall: With about 15 PCR cycles, barcoded libraries came from around 3 micrograms of fragmented DNA.

Data came from immunoSEQ multiplex PCR; TCRdb stores just in-frame clones and leaves some out. Of around 27,000 clones listed, approximately 96% were seen once; the top ten hold 2.7%. Regarding the study as a whole: Co-twins had the most similar V usage for 13 of 16 pairs, J for 8. Shared CDR3 numbers were not associated with age, concordance or severity. Unrelated CF individuals shared fewer identical clonotypes than monozygotic CF twins.

A remark on this clone: Its target is not known.

J was trimmed by 4 bases and V by 2 bases; bases with no gene match: 5. In germline, CDR1 is MNHNS, CDR2 SASEGT. This CDR3 has 16 residues. The TCR was taken from a girl aged 2-10 years with cystic fibrosis. The sample consisted of blood. The rearrangement joins TRBV6-1 to TRBJ2-3, with TRBD2 matching over 11 bases. The CDR3 protein is CASSESTSGRADTQYF. CDR3 coding DNA: TGTGCCAGCAGTGAAAGCACTAGCGGGAGAGCAGATACGCAGTATTTT.